The T cell receptor beta chain under discussion was sequenced for a study of neoadjuvant anti-PD-1 for oral cavity cancer. This CDR3 has 15 amino acids. Trimming left V 6 bases short and J 7 bases short, with 19 bases between. Germline CDR1 is LGHNT and CDR2 is FRNRAP. Two replicates per tumor sample, mostly from approximately 5 ug of genomic DNA. Sequenced by immunoSEQ multiplex PCR; TCRdb stores in-frame clones only, minus some. This sample yields tens of thousands of clones, of which 27% are seen a single time; roughly 15% belongs to the top ten. General study points: Expansion of preexisting intratumoral clones was suggested to aid response. Higher pretreatment Treg/Th17 ratios tracked higher pretreatment blood clonality. With a few patients per group, TCR findings need larger cohorts.

Notes on this clone: Its antigen remains unidentified.

Indicated time point: after neoadjuvant nivolumab, at surgical resection. The chain is built from TRBV12-5 and TRBJ1-3; D is perhaps TRBD1 (6 bases). The specimen was tumor tissue, collected after nivolumab (anti-PD-1) treatment. The TCR was taken from a person aged 35 to 85 with oral cavity squamous cell carcinoma. The CDR3 coding sequence is TGTGCTAGTGGCCGCGACAGGTATTATGGGAACACCATATATTTT. This encodes CASGRDRYYGNTIYF.